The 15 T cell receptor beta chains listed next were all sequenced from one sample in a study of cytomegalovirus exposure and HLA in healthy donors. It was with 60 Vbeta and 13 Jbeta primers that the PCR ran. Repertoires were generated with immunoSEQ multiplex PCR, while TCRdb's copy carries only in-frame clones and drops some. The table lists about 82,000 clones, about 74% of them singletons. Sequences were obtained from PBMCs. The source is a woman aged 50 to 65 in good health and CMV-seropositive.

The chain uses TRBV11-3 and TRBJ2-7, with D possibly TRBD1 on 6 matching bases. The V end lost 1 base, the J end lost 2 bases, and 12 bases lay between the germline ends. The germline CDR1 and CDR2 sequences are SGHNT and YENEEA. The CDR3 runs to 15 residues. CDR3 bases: TGTGCCAGCAGCTTAGCCCCAGGGGACCCCTACGAGCAGTACTTC. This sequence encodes CASSLAPGDPYEQYF. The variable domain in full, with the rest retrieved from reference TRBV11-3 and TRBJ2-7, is EAGVVQSPRYKIIEKKQPVAFWCNPISGHNTLYWYLQNLGQGPELLIRYENEEAVDDSQLPKDRFSAERLKGVDSTLKIQPAELGDSAVYLCASSLAPGDPYEQYFGPGTRLTVT.

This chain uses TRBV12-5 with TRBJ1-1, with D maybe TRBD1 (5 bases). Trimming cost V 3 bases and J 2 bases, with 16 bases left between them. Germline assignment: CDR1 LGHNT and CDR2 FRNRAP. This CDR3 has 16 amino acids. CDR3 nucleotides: TGTGCTAGTGGTTTTGACTTAAGAAGGGGCAACACTGAAGCTTTCTTT. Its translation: CASGFDLRRGNTEAFF.

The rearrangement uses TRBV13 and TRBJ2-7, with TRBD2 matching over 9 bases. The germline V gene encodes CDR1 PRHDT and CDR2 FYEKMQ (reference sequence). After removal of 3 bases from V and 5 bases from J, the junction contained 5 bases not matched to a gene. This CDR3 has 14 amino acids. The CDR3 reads CASSFSGSLDEQYF. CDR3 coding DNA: TGTGCCAGCAGCTTTAGCGGGAGTTTGGACGAGCAGTACTTC. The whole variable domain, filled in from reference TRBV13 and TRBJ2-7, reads AAGVIQSPRHLIKEKRETATLKCYPIPRHDTVYWYQQGPGQDPQFLISFYEKMQSDKGSIPDRFSAQQFSDYHSELNMSSLELGDSALYFCASSFSGSLDEQYFGPGTRLTVT.

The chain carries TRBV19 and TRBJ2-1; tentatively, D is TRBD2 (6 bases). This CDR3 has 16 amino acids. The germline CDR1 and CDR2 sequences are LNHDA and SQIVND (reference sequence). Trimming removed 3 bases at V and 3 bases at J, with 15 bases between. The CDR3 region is CASSIALRLDYNEQFF. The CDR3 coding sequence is TGTGCCAGTAGTATTGCCTTACGACTAGACTACAATGAGCAGTTCTTC. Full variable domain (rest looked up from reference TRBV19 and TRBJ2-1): DGGITQSPKYLFRKEGQNVTLSCEQNLNHDAMYWYRQDPGQGLRLIYYSQIVNDFQKGDIAEGYSVSREKKESFPLTVTSAQKNPTAFYLCASSIALRLDYNEQFFGPGTRLTVL.

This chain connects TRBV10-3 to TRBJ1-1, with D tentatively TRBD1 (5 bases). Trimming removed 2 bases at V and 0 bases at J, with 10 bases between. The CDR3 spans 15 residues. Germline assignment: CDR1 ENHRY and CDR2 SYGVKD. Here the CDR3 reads CAISEGQGMNTEAFF. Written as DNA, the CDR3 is TGTGCCATCAGTGAGGGTCAGGGAATGAACACTGAAGCTTTCTTT.

The CDR3 protein is CASMRAAGDTEAFF. The CDR3 coding sequence is TGTGCCAGCATGCGTGCGGCAGGGGACACTGAAGCTTTCTTT. V usage is TRBV2 and J usage is TRBJ1-1, with D perhaps matching TRBD1 (6 bases). This CDR3 has 14 residues. Germline CDR1 reads SNHLY; CDR2 reads FYNNEI. Trimming stripped 7 bases from V and 3 bases from J, with 15 bases between.

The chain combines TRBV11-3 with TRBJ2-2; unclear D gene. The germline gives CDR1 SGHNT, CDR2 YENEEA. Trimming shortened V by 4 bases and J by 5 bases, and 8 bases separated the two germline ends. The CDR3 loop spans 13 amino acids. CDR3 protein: CASSSRETGELFF. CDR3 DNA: TGTGCCAGCAGCTCCCGAGAAACCGGGGAGCTGTTTTTT.

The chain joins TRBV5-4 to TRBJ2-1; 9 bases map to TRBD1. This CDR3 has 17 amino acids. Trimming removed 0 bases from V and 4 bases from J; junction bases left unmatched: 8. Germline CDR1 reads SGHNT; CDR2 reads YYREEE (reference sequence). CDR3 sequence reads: CASSLALGQGNYNEQFF. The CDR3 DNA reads TGTGCCAGCAGCTTGGCCCTCGGACAGGGGAATTACAATGAGCAGTTCTTC. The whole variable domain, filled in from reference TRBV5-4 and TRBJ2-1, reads ETGVTQSPTHLIKTRGQQVTLRCSSQSGHNTVSWYQQALGQGPQFIFQYYREEENGRGNFPPRFSGLQFPNYSSELNVNALELDDSALYLCASSLALGQGNYNEQFFGPGTRLTVL.

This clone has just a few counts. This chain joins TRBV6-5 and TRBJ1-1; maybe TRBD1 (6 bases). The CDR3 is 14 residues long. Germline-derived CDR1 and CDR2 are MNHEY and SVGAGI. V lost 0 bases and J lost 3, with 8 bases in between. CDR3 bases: TGTGCCAGCAGTTACTCTGGGGGCTACACTGAAGCTTTCTTT. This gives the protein CASSYSGGYTEAFF.

Here the CDR3 reads CASRLSGTSGKRTPCKSTDTQYF. In DNA form, the CDR3 reads TGTGCCAGCAGACTCTCCGGGACTAGCGGAAAACGAACCCCCTGTAAGAGCACAGATACGCAGTATTTT. V usage is TRBV21-1 and J usage is TRBJ2-3; TRBD2 is the table's D call, not checked against the DNA. TRBV21-1 counts as a pseudogene. This CDR3 region has 23 residues.

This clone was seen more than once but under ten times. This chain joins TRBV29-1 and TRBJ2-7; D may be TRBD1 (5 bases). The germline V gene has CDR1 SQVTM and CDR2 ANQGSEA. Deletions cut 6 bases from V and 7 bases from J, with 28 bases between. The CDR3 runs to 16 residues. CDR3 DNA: TGCAGCGTCACCACCTATCGGCAGGGTTTAAACGGGGAGCAGTACTTC. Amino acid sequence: CSVTTYRQGLNGEQYF.

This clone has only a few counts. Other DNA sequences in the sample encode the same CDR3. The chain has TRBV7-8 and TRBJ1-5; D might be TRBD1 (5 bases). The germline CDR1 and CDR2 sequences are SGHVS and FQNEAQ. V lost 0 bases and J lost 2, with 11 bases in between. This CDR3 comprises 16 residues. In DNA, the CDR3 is TGTGCCAGCAGCTTAGCGGGAGGGGCAGGCAATCAGCCCCAGCATTTT. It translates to CASSLAGGAGNQPQHF.

The CDR3 loop reads CASSEPMAGANTGELFF. CDR3 nucleotides: TGCGCCAGCAGTGAGCCTATGGCGGGAGCGAACACCGGGGAGCTGTTTTTT. V usage is TRBV10-2 and J usage is TRBJ2-2, with 7 positions matching TRBD2. Germline CDR1 is WSHSY and CDR2 is SAAADI. The CDR3 totals 17 residues. Trimming at V came to 2 bases and at J to 0 bases, leaving 6 bases not matched to a gene.

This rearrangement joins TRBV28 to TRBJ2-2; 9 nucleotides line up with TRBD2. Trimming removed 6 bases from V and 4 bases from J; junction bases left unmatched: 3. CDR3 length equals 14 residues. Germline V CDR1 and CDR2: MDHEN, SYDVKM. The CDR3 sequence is CASRWREGTGELFF. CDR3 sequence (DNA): TGTGCCAGCAGATGGCGGGAGGGCACCGGGGAGCTGTTTTTT.

CDR3 region: CASRLLAGTHYEQYF. The CDR3 coding sequence is TGTGCCAGCAGGCTACTAGCGGGAACCCACTACGAGCAGTACTTC. This chain uses TRBV28 with TRBJ2-7, with 10 bases fitting TRBD2. After removal of 6 bases from V and 3 bases from J, the junction contained 8 bases not matched to a gene. CDR3 size: 15 residues. Germline CDR1 MDHEN, CDR2 SYDVKM.